What follows are 20 T cell receptor beta chains derived from one specimen sequenced in a study of multiple sclerosis patients with progressive multifocal leukoencephalopathy. Time point specified: roughly 13 months of natalizumab therapy. Only in-frame clones appear in the TCRdb table, and some are missing; sequencing was by immunoSEQ multiplex PCR. The sample yields some 28,000 clones, nearly 90% seen once. This material consisted of PBMCs, taken from a patient treated with natalizumab. The receptors come from a human donor with multiple sclerosis.

The V and J genes are TRBV7-2 and TRBJ2-5, with D possibly being TRBD1 (6 bases). Deletions cut 3 bases from V and 5 bases from J, with 16 bases between. Germline CDR1 and CDR2: SGHTA and FQGNSA. This CDR3 spans 15 amino acids. In DNA form, the CDR3 reads TGTGCCAGCAGCTTGAGGGACACCTCCCTGGAGACCCAGTACTTC. It encodes CASSLRDTSLETQYF.

This sequence joins TRBV6-5 and TRBJ1-1; D gene ambiguous. Germline values: CDR1 MNHEY, CDR2 SVGAGI. The CDR3 runs 13 residues. Trimming left V 7 bases short and J 5 bases short, with 14 bases between. The CDR3 region is CASNLDRGTEAFF. CDR3 nucleotides: TGTGCCAGCAACTTGGACCGTGGAACTGAAGCTTTCTTT.

The chain recombines TRBV7-4 with TRBJ2-2; 11 bases are a match to TRBD2. V shed 5 bases, J shed 0 bases, and the junction held 2 bases outside the gene matches. Germline CDR1 and CDR2: SGHVT and SQSDAQ. The CDR3 totals 16 residues. CDR3 DNA sequence: TGTGCCAGCAGCACGACTAGCGGGGCGAACACCGGGGAGCTGTTTTTT. Its translation is CASSTTSGANTGELFF.

The chain employs TRBV7-9 and TRBJ2-7; D may match TRBD1 or TRBD2 (5 bases each). The V and J ends lost 5 bases and 6 bases respectively, with 20 bases between them. CDR3 length equals 15 residues. CDR1 and CDR2 (germline): SEHNR, FQNEAQ (reference sequence). The CDR3 reads CASSVTGTGPTEQYF. The CDR3 DNA reads TGTGCCAGCAGCGTAACCGGGACGGGCCCCACCGAGCAGTACTTC.

The genes are TRBV28 and TRBJ2-1; tentatively, D is TRBD2 (6 bases). Germline loops: CDR1 MDHEN, CDR2 SYDVKM. V shed 6 bases and J shed 4 bases, with 19 bases lying between them. This CDR3 spans 16 amino acids. CDR3 in amino acids: CASRNGGRIEYNEQFF. The CDR3 DNA is TGTGCCAGCAGGAACGGGGGACGTATCGAGTACAATGAGCAGTTCTTC.

The J gene is TRBJ2-2, the V gene TRBV28, with TRBD2 as a possible D gene (6 bases). The germline CDR1 and CDR2 sequences are MDHEN and SYDVKM. V lost 7 bases and J lost 0, with 9 bases in between. The CDR3 totals 14 residues. Written as DNA, the CDR3 is TGTGCCAGCATATGGGGGGCGAACACCGGGGAGCTGTTTTTT. Translating it yields CASIWGANTGELFF.

This chain connects TRBV10-3 to TRBJ1-6; 12 positions match TRBD1. The CDR3 is 17 amino acids. From germline, CDR1 is ENHRY and CDR2 SYGVKD. Germline trimming cut 6 bases from V and 5 bases from J; bases unmatched to any gene: 8. CDR3 in amino acids: CAIRTGTGGADNSPLHF. DNA of the CDR3: TGTGCCATCAGAACCGGGACAGGGGGCGCGGATAATTCACCCCTCCACTTT.

The rearrangement links TRBV6-1 to TRBJ2-1; 9 positions match TRBD2. Trimming cost V 3 bases and J 3 bases; bases outside gene matches: 3. The CDR3 sequence is 15 residues long. Germline V CDR1 and CDR2: MNHNS, SASEGT. CDR3 region: CASSELAGDYNEQFF. CDR3 bases: TGTGCCAGCAGTGAGTTAGCGGGGGACTACAATGAGCAGTTCTTC.

V usage is TRBV18 and J usage is TRBJ2-2; D remains unclear. The CDR3 runs 13 residues. Trimming took off 3 bases at V and 4 bases at J, with 6 bases between the two ends. The germline gives CDR1 KGHSH, CDR2 LQKENI. CDR3 loop: CASSPPVTGELFF. The CDR3 nucleotides are TGTGCCAGCTCACCTCCGGTCACCGGGGAGCTGTTTTTT.

The rearrangement links TRBV2 to TRBJ2-3, with 8 bases aligning to TRBD2. The CDR3 runs to 17 residues. Germline trimming cut 1 base from V and 4 bases from J; bases unmatched to any gene: 10. Germline V gives CDR1 SNHLY, CDR2 FYNNEI. The CDR3 DNA reads as TGTGCCAGCAGTGAAGAAGTAGCGGGGCCCCCCTCAGATACGCAGTATTTT. It specifies CASSEEVAGPPSDTQYF.

In nucleotides, the CDR3 is TGTGCCAGCTTCTCGGGCCAGGGTACCTATGGCTACACCTTC. It specifies CASFSGQGTYGYTF. This rearrangement joins TRBV7-2 to TRBJ1-2; D is perhaps TRBD1 (5 bases). Germline lookup yields CDR1 SGHTA and CDR2 FQGNSA. The CDR3 sequence is 14 residues long. V lost 8 bases to trimming and J lost 4 bases, with 17 bases between them.

The chain joins TRBV11-2 to TRBJ1-1; 8 nucleotides line up with TRBD1. This CDR3 has 16 amino acids. The J segment lost 1 base and the V segment lost 5 bases, leaving 9 bases of the junction unmatched. Germline V lookup: CDR1 SGHAT, CDR2 FQNNGV. The CDR3 DNA sequence: TGTGCCAGCAGCCCCACCGGACAGGGAGGGAACACTGAAGCTTTCTTT. Translation gives CASSPTGQGGNTEAFF. The full variable domain, completed using reference TRBV11-2 and TRBJ1-1, is EAGVAQSPRYKIIEKRQSVAFWCNPISGHATLYWYQQILGQGPKLLIQFQNNGVVDDSQLPKDRFSAERLKGVDSTLKIQPAKLEDSAVYLCASSPTGQGGNTEAFFGQGTRLTVV.

The chain recombines TRBV30 with TRBJ2-3; D is undetermined. The germline V gene has CDR1 GTSNPN and CDR2 SVGIG (reference sequence). Trimming cost V 1 base and J 8 bases, with 10 bases left between them. The CDR3 runs 12 residues. Written as DNA, the CDR3 is TGTGCCTGGAGTGACGGAAAGTCTACGCAGTATTTT. It translates to CAWSDGKSTQYF.

This chain connects TRBV7-9 to TRBJ2-7; 8 bases match TRBD1. After removal of 3 bases from V and 2 bases from J, the junction contained 9 bases not matched to a gene. This CDR3 region has 16 residues. Looked up from germline, CDR1 is SEHNR and CDR2 is FQNEAQ (reference sequence). CDR3 sequence: CASSFGQTGAPYEQYF. The CDR3 DNA reads TGTGCCAGCAGCTTTGGACAGACAGGGGCGCCCTACGAGCAGTACTTC. Drawing the rest from reference TRBV7-9 and TRBJ2-7, the complete variable domain is DTGVSQNPRHKITKRGQNVTFRCDPISEHNRLYWYRQTLGQGPEFLTYFQNEAQLEKSRLLSDRFSAERPKGSFSTLEIQRTEQGDSAMYLCASSFGQTGAPYEQYFGPGTRLTVT.

The rearrangement joins TRBV5-1 to TRBJ2-3; 10 positions agree with TRBD1. The CDR3 is made up of 14 amino acids. Germline assignment: CDR1 SGHRS and CDR2 YFSETQ. Trimming removed 4 bases from V and 5 bases from J; junction bases left unmatched: 4. The CDR3 region has the DNA TGCGCCAGCAGCCTGACAGGGGGCGGAGATACGCAGTATTTT. It is translated as CASSLTGGGDTQYF.

V gene TRBV7-9 combines with J gene TRBJ2-7; 7 bases agree with TRBD1. Germline V gene lookup returns CDR1 SEHNR and CDR2 FQNEAQ (reference sequence). The CDR3 has 14 residues. V lost 5 bases to trimming and J lost 5 bases; unmatched junction nucleotides: 9. CDR3 sequence (DNA): TGTGCCAGCAGCCACGACAGGGTATCCGACGAGCAGTACTTC. Translation: CASSHDRVSDEQYF.

The chain joins TRBV6-6 to TRBJ2-5; D tentatively reads TRBD1 or TRBD2 (6 bases each). The CDR3 covers 15 residues. Deletions cut 4 bases from V and 2 bases from J, with 14 bases between. The germline V gene has CDR1 MNHNY and CDR2 SVGAGI (reference sequence). The CDR3 bases are TGTGCCAGCAGTTGGGGGGACACCATTCAAGAGACCCAGTACTTC. Its protein is CASSWGDTIQETQYF.

This chain connects TRBV2 to TRBJ1-6, with 9 bases fitting TRBD1. The ends lost 5 bases at V and 9 bases at J; junction bases unmatched: 8. Germline V gives CDR1 SNHLY, CDR2 FYNNEI. The CDR3 covers 15 residues. CDR3 sequence: CASSLTGTGISPLHF. The CDR3 nucleotides are TGTGCCAGCAGTCTTACCGGGACAGGGATTTCACCCCTCCACTTT.

The rearrangement joins TRBV9 to TRBJ2-5; 10 nucleotides agree with TRBD2. Germline V lookup: CDR1 SGDLS, CDR2 YYNGEE. V lost 3 bases to trimming and J lost 3 bases; unmatched junction nucleotides: 2. This CDR3 is 14 amino acids long. Written as DNA, the CDR3 is TGTGCCAGCAGCGCTAGCGGGGGTGAAGAGACCCAGTACTTC. This codes for CASSASGGEETQYF.

The chain is built from TRBV30 and TRBJ1-1; 8 bases are shared with TRBD1. CDR3 length: 14 residues. In germline, CDR1 is GTSNPN, CDR2 SVGIG (reference sequence). V lost 3 bases to trimming and J lost 6 bases; unmatched junction nucleotides: 9. CDR3 nucleotide sequence: TGTGCCTGGAGAACGACAGGGGTAAGGGCTGAAGCTTTCTTT. Translation: CAWRTTGVRAEAFF.